The rows below give T cell receptor beta chains drawn from one sample of a study of blood T cell repertoires in COVID-19. Some clones are missing from TCRdb's copy, which holds only in-frame ones; the method was immunoSEQ multiplex PCR. The data contain 140,000 or so clones, approximately 90% of them singletons. The material sequenced was peripheral blood. Source of these receptors: a woman between 45 and 60 years old with acute or convalescent COVID-19. Both conserved end residues are part of each CDR3. A D gene is named only where the DNA matches it firmly. Clone size appears in some rows only: once, few, many, or a class for an expanded clone.

size,J,D,length,V,DNA,CDR3
once,TRBJ2-1,TRBD2,15,TRBV11-2,TGTGCCAGCAGCTTAGTAGCGGGAGGTATCAATGAGCAGTTCTTC,CASSLVAGGINEQFF
NA,TRBJ1-3,NA,13,TRBV19,TGTGCCAGTGAGATCCAGGGGAGAAACACCATATATTTT,CASEIQGRNTIYF
NA,TRBJ1-1,TRBD1,13,TRBV6-5,TGTGCCAGCAGTCGACAGGGAAGGGGTGAAGCTTTCTTT,CASSRQGRGEAFF
NA,TRBJ2-1,TRBD2,16,TRBV14,TGTGCCAGCAGCCCCCTGTCGGGAGGAACCTACAATGAGCAGTTCTTC,CASSPLSGGTYNEQFF
NA,TRBJ2-3,TRBD2,15,TRBV13,TGTGCCAGCAGCCCCGGGACTACTAGCACAGATACGCAGTATTTT,CASSPGTTSTDTQYF
NA,TRBJ2-3,TRBD2,17,TRBV24-1,TGTGCCACCAGTGATTACACGACTAGCCGACGCACAGATACGCAGTATTTT,CATSDYTTSRRTDTQYF
NA,TRBJ2-5,NA,11,TRBV20-1,TGCAGTGCTAGCGGGATAGAGACCCAGTACTTC,CSASGIETQYF
NA,TRBJ2-1,NA,15,TRBV5-8,TGTGCCAGCAGGGGCGGGTTCGAAGGAATCAATGAGCAGTTCTTC,CASRGGFEGINEQFF
NA,TRBJ2-2,NA,14,TRBV30,TGTGCCTGGAGTGAGGGACTCCACACCGGGGAGCTGTTTTTT,CAWSEGLHTGELFF
NA,TRBJ2-3,TRBD2,14,TRBV19,TGTGCCAGTAGTCAGGGACTAGTTGCAGATACGCAGTATTTT,CASSQGLVADTQYF
NA,TRBJ2-4,TRBD1,16,TRBV3-1/TRBV3-2,TGTGCCAGCAGCCACCGGGACAGGGGAACCAAAAACATTCAGTACTTC,CASSHRDRGTKNIQYF
many,TRBJ2-1,TRBD2,16,TRBV7-9,TGTGCCAGCAGCTTAATCTGGGCTAGCGGGTACAATGAGCAGTTCTTC,CASSLIWASGYNEQFF
NA,TRBJ2-7,NA,14,TRBV28,TGTGCCAGCGTCCTTGCGGGCCTCTCCTACGAGCAGTACTTC,CASVLAGLSYEQYF
NA,TRBJ2-2,NA,15,TRBV2,TGTGCCAGCAGTAAGGACAGTCACCCCGCCGGGGAGCTGTTTTTT,CASSKDSHPAGELFF
NA,TRBJ2-1,TRBD2,15,TRBV27,TGTGCCAGCAGTCCCGGGACTAGCGGTCACAATGAGCAGTTCTTC,CASSPGTSGHNEQFF
NA,TRBJ2-7,NA,14,TRBV19,TGTGCCAGTAGTCCCCAACAGGATTCCTACGAGCAGTACTTC,CASSPQQDSYEQYF
NA,TRBJ1-2,TRBD1,15,TRBV5-5,TGTGCCAGCAGCGGTGGACAGGGGATTGCCTATGGCTACACCTTC,CASSGGQGIAYGYTF
NA,TRBJ2-3,TRBD1,15,TRBV5-4,TGTGCCAGCAGCTTGAGGACAGGGGGCACAGATACGCAGTATTTT,CASSLRTGGTDTQYF
NA,TRBJ1-4,TRBD1,14,TRBV30,TGTGCCTGGAGTGTAGGACAGGGGGATGAAAAACTGTTTTTT,CAWSVGQGDEKLFF
NA,TRBJ2-7,NA,12,TRBV12-5,TGTGCTAGTTGCCGCGATAACCACGAGCAGTACTTC,CASCRDNHEQYF
NA,TRBJ2-2,TRBD1,17,TRBV6-1,TGTGCCAGCAGTGAAGCGATTTGGACAGGGGGCGGCGGGGAGCTGTTTTTT,CASSEAIWTGGGGELFF
NA,TRBJ2-7,TRBD2,14,TRBV5-1,TGCGCCAGCAGCTTGGCCGGGGGGGGGACCGAGCAGTACTTC,CASSLAGGGTEQYF
NA,TRBJ2-3,TRBD1,16,TRBV24-1,TGTGCCACCAGCCTGGGACAGGGGGCGCACACAGATACGCAGTATTTT,CATSLGQGAHTDTQYF
once,TRBJ2-7,TRBD2,13,TRBV7-3,TGTGCCAGCAGCTCAGGGAGGGCCAACGAGCAGTACTTC,CASSSGRANEQYF
NA,TRBJ2-3,TRBD2,16,TRBV24-1,TGTGCCACCAGTGATGGACTAGCGGGTCGCACAGATACGCAGTATTTT,CATSDGLAGRTDTQYF
NA,TRBJ2-7,NA,15,TRBV4-2,TGTGCCAGCAGCCGCCTGATCCGGGGAAACTACGAGCAGTACTTC,CASSRLIRGNYEQYF
NA,TRBJ2-2,TRBD2,18,TRBV5-4,TGTGCCAGCAGCTCTACGGGACTAGCGGGAGTCATCACCGGGGAGCTGTTTTTT,CASSSTGLAGVITGELFF
NA,TRBJ1-4,NA,13,TRBV19,TGTGCCAGTAATGGCCAGGGTAATGAAAAACTGTTTTTT,CASNGQGNEKLFF
NA,TRBJ2-3,TRBD2,18,TRBV3-1/TRBV3-2,TGTGCCAGCAGCCAGGGGACCCTAGCGGGGGGATACACAGATACGCAGTATTTT,CASSQGTLAGGYTDTQYF
NA,TRBJ1-2,NA,11,TRBV29-1,TGCAGCGTTGAAGGACAGGATGGCTACACCTTC,CSVEGQDGYTF
NA,TRBJ1-5,TRBD1,14,TRBV6-5,TGTGCCAGCAGGGGACAGGAGGGTGGTCAGCCCCAGCATTTT,CASRGQEGGQPQHF